This T cell receptor beta chain stems from a study of cytomegalovirus exposure and HLA in healthy donors. The wider study: The 120 validation repertoires matched the roughly 670 first-cohort repertoires in platform, a later analysis reported. Whole-study findings and limits: Altogether, 160 or so TCR beta chains were recorded as cytomegalovirus-associated.

The germline V gene has CDR1 MDHEN and CDR2 SYDVKM. Between the trimmed V and J ends, which lost 3 bases and 0 bases, there was a span of 9 bases. The CDR3 is 14 residues long. Notes on this clone: No antigen is known for it.

This table comes from immunoSEQ multiplex PCR, and its TCRdb copy is limited to in-frame clones, with some not included. The table includes some 56,000 clones, approximately 92% detected once. The sample taken for sequencing was PBMCs. The chain couples TRBV28 to TRBJ2-7, with unresolved D. The clonotype originates from a man between 18 and 35 years old in good health and CMV-seronegative. CDR3: CASSFSAASYEQYF. CDR3 coding DNA: TGTGCCAGCAGTTTCTCTGCGGCCTCCTACGAGCAGTACTTC.